The clone carrying this T cell receptor beta chain was seen more than once but under ten times. The antigen remains undetermined. With 5 bases removed from V and 6 bases from J, the gap between germline ends came to 11 bases. CDR1 is DFQATT, CDR2 SNEGSKA, per germline (reference sequence). The CDR3 extends over 12 amino acids. The data derive from a study of identical twins. A universal primer site was incorporated via template switching, and the cDNA contained unique molecular identifiers. TCRdb redid the calling of the 5' RACE reads with MiXCR, one entry per CDR3 protein. The sample includes 450,000 or so distinct CDR3 sequences, approximately 18% of them seen just once. Study observations and caveats: The study reached conclusions through statistical analysis that was cross-sectional, not following the same donors. Whereas memory repertoires showed no such difference, abundant cord blood beta clonotypes carried fewer insertions.

This TCR was recovered from a man over 45 in good health. The V gene is TRBV20-1, the J gene TRBJ2-1, with D possibly matching TRBD2 (5 bases). The sequenced sample was naive T cells sorted from blood. CDR3 DNA: TGCAGTGCTCACGAGAGGGTCAATGAGCAGTTCTTC. This codes for CSAHERVNEQFF.